The 15 T cell receptor beta chains listed next were all sequenced from one sample in a study of T cells in Graves' hyperthyroidism and ophthalmopathy. It was RNA transcripts that yielded the amplified TCR beta CDR3 regions. Primed by the HTBI set, a first-round RT-PCR was run on the TCR CDR3. Each CDR3 protein is one row after TCRdb ran MiXCR on the multiplex PCR reads. The sample has around 700,000 distinct CDR3 sequences, approximately 18% seen once; the top ten hold 16%. Material for sequencing was blood. Receptors originate from a woman aged 45 to 65 with Graves' hyperthyroidism that later progressed to Graves' ophthalmopathy.

This clonotype has more than one count but fewer than ten. The V and J genes are TRBV12-3 or TRBV12-4 and TRBJ1-2, with D unclear. V was shortened by 6 bases and J by 7 bases, with 21 bases between the two germline ends. The CDR3 is made up of 15 amino acids. CDR3 in DNA: TGTGCCAGCAGGGAAGAGCCGGGCCAATCAGCTGGCTACACCTTC. As protein: CASREEPGQSAGYTF.

V is TRBV4-2 and J is TRBJ1-2; D is uncertain. The V and J ends lost 11 bases and 0 bases respectively, with 16 bases between them. CDR1 is LGHNA and CDR2 is YNFKEQ in the germline V gene. The CDR3 runs to 14 residues. CDR3 sequence reads: CAPIAPGANYGYTF. The CDR3 bases are TGTGCCCCAATTGCTCCGGGAGCTAACTATGGCTACACCTTC.

This clonotype was observed a handful of times. The chain uses TRBV6-1 and TRBJ2-3, with D hard to call. The CDR3 has 13 residues. Trimming cost V 1 base and J 3 bases, with 5 bases left between them. In germline, CDR1 is MNHNS, CDR2 SASEGT. In DNA, the CDR3 is TGTGCCAGCAGTGAAGTCCTTACAGATACGCAGTATTTT. Protein product: CASSEVLTDTQYF.

This clonotype appeared a few times. The chain links TRBV4-1 to TRBJ1-1; D uncertain. Trimming took 4 bases from V and 5 from J, leaving 20 bases between them. Germline V gene lookup returns CDR1 MGHRA and CDR2 YSYEKL. This CDR3 is built from 16 residues. This chain's CDR3 is CASSPFSDGERTEAFF. CDR3 sequence (DNA): TGCGCCAGCAGCCCCTTTTCAGACGGCGAAAGGACTGAAGCTTTCTTT.

This clonotype was observed at least ten times. The rearrangement links TRBV27 to TRBJ2-7, with TRBD1 identical over 8 bases. This CDR3 has 15 residues. In germline, CDR1 is MNHEY, CDR2 SMNVEV (reference sequence). Trimming cost V 5 bases and J 0 bases; bases outside gene matches: 6. CDR3 in DNA: TGTGCCAGCAGTCAGGGGGCGCCGAGCTCCTACGAGCAGTACTTC. Translating it yields CASSQGAPSSYEQYF.

The gene calls are TRBV20-1 and TRBJ2-7, with D tentatively TRBD1 (6 bases). The CDR3 sequence is 11 residues long. V was trimmed by 7 bases and J by 3 bases, leaving 10 bases between them. Germline V gene sequence: CDR1 DFQATT, CDR2 SNEGSKA (reference sequence). CDR3 nucleotide sequence: TGCAGTGTCAACAGGGTCTACGAGCAGTACTTC. Translated: CSVNRVYEQYF.

J is TRBJ2-4 and V is TRBV7-9; tentative D call: TRBD1 (5 bases). There are 16 residues in the CDR3. The V gene's germline CDR1 is SEHNR and CDR2 FQNEAQ (reference sequence). V was clipped by 1 base and J by 1 base, with 11 bases between them. The CDR3 DNA reads as TGTGCCAGCAGCTTAGTTACAGGTTTCGCCAAAAACATTCAGTACTTC. Its protein is CASSLVTGFAKNIQYF.

This clonotype has at least ten counts. The chain recombines TRBV5-5 with TRBJ1-5; TRBD1 matches at 10 bases. Trimming removed 1 base from V and 0 bases from J; junction bases left unmatched: 7. CDR1 and CDR2 (germline): SGHKS, YYEKEE (reference sequence). The CDR3 is made up of 18 amino acids. In DNA form, the CDR3 reads TGTGCCAGCAGCTTGTCCGGGACAGGGGATGATAGCAATCAGCCCCAGCATTTT. Its translation is CASSLSGTGDDSNQPQHF.

In regard to this clonotype: A much more abundant neighbour one base away suggests this may be a read error. V usage is TRBV11-2 and J usage is TRBJ2-2, with 8 bases identical to TRBD1. CDR1 and CDR2 (germline): SGHAT, FQNNGV. Trimming took 5 bases from V and 6 from J; bases not matched to a gene: 14. The CDR3 extends over 17 amino acids. In nucleotides, the CDR3 is TGTGCCAGCAGCGCAGCCCGGATAATACAGGGGGCCGGGGAGCTGTTTTTT. Its protein product is CASSAARIIQGAGELFF.

This clonotype was observed a few times. This rearrangement joins TRBV12-3 or TRBV12-4 to TRBJ1-4, with 7 bases identical to TRBD1. CDR3 length: 15 amino acids. Trimming removed 6 bases from V and 8 bases from J; junction bases left unmatched: 12. The CDR3 coding sequence is TGTGCCAGCAGCCAGCGACAGGGAATAAGGGAAAAACTGTTTTTT. It yields the protein CASSQRQGIREKLFF.

This clonotype was recorded at least ten times. The V and J genes are TRBV3-1 and TRBJ1-5, with a possible D match to TRBD1 (5 bases). This CDR3 has 13 residues. Trimming took 4 bases from V and 7 from J, leaving 11 bases between them. CDR1 and CDR2 (germline): LGHDT, YNNKEL (reference sequence). This CDR3 reads CASSLERGQPQHF. For the CDR3, the DNA is TGTGCCAGCAGCCTTGAAAGGGGACAGCCCCAGCATTTT.

The genes are TRBV10-3 and TRBJ1-1; maybe TRBD1 (6 bases). V shed 4 bases and J shed 0 bases, with 12 bases lying between them. CDR1 is ENHRY and CDR2 is SYGVKD in the germline V gene. This CDR3 comprises 15 residues. The CDR3 DNA follows: TGTGCCATCAGTGGGGGGCAGGCCATGAACACTGAAGCTTTCTTT. It codes for CAISGGQAMNTEAFF.

This sequence joins TRBV28 and TRBJ1-2; TRBD1 might be the D (6 bases). The ends were cut back, 7 bases at V and 4 bases at J, with 16 bases in the middle. The CDR3 totals 14 residues. Germline assignment: CDR1 MDHEN and CDR2 SYDVKM. The CDR3 nucleotides read TGTGCCAGCAACTCCCTGGGGACAAGCTATGGCTACACCTTC. It is translated as CASNSLGTSYGYTF.

This clonotype was detected many times. The chain uses TRBV20-1 and TRBJ2-7, with D perhaps given as TRBD1 or TRBD2 (5 bases each). Trimming left V 1 base short and J 2 bases short, with 21 bases between. Germline V gives CDR1 DFQATT, CDR2 SNEGSKA (reference sequence). This CDR3 contains 17 residues. DNA for the CDR3: TGCAGTGCTAGAGCTGGGACCGGGACCTTTAATCCCTACGAGCAGTACTTC. This sequence encodes CSARAGTGTFNPYEQYF.

Ten or more counts support this clonotype. The gene calls are TRBV9 and TRBJ1-1; D unresolved. CDR3 length: 14 residues. V dropped 0 bases and J dropped 4 bases, with 10 bases sitting between them. Germline assignment: CDR1 SGDLS and CDR2 YYNGEE. CDR3 sequence: CASSVGEGRTEAFF. The CDR3 coding sequence is TGTGCCAGCAGCGTAGGCGAGGGTCGCACTGAAGCTTTCTTT.